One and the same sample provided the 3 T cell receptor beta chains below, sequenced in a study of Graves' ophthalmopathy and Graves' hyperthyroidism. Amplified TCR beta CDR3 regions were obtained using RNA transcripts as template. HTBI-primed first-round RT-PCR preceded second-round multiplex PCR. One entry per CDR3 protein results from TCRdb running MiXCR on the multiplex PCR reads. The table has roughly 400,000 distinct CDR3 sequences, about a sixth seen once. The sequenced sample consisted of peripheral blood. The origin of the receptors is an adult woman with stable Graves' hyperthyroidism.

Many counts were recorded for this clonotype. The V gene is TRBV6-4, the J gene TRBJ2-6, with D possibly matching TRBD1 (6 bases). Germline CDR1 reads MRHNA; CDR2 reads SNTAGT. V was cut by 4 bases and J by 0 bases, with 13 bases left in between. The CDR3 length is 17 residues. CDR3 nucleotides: TGTGCCAGCAGTGCTCGGGACACTATCTCTGGGGCCAACGTCCTGACTTTC. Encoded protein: CASSARDTISGANVLTF.

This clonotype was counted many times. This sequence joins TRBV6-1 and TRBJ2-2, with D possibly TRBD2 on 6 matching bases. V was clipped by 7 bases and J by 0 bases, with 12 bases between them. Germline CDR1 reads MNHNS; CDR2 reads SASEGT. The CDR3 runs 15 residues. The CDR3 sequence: CASTGSGANTGELFF. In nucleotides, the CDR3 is TGTGCCAGCACGGGTTCGGGAGCGAACACCGGGGAGCTGTTTTTT.

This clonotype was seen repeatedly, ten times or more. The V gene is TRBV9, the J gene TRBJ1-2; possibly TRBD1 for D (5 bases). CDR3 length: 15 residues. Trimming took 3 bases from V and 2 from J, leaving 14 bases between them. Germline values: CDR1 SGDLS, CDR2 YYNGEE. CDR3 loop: CASSGPTRDNYGYTF. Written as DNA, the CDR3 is TGTGCCAGCAGCGGCCCCACCCGGGACAACTATGGCTACACCTTC.